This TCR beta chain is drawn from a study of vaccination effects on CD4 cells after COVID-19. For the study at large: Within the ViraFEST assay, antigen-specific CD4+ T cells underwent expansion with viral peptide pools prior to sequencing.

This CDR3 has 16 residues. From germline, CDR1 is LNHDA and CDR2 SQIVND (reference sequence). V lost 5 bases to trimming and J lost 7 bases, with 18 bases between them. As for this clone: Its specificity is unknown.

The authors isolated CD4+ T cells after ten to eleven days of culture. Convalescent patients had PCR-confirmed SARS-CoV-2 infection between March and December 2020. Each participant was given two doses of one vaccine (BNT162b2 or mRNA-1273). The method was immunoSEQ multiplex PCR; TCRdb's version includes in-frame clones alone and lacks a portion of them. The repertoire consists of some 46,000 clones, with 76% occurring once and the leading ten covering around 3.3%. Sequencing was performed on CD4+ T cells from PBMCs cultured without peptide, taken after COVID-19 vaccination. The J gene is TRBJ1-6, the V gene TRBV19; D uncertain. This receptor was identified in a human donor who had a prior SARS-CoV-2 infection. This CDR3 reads CASSSRTMAPNSPLHF. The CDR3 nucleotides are TGTGCCAGTAGTTCAAGGACGATGGCCCCCAATTCACCCCTCCACTTT.